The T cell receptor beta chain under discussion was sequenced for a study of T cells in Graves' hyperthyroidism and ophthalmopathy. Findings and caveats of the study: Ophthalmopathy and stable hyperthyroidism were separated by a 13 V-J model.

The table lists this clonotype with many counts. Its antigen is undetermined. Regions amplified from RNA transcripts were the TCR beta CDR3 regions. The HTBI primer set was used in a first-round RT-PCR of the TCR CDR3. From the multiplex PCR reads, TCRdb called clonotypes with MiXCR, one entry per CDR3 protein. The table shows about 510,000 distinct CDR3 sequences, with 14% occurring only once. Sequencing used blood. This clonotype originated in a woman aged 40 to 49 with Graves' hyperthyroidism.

CDR3 bases: TGCAGTGCTAGAGAGGGGGAACGCGAGCAGTACTTC. Residues: CSAREGEREQYF. The gene calls are TRBV20-1 and TRBJ2-7, with D perhaps being TRBD1 or TRBD2 (5 bases each). Trimming took 0 bases from V and 6 from J, leaving 9 bases between them. Germline V gene sequence: CDR1 DFQATT, CDR2 SNEGSKA (reference sequence). There are 12 residues in the CDR3.